The clone carrying this T cell receptor (beta chain) appeared many times. The data derive from a study of T cells of healthy individuals. Using its own MiXCR run on the 5' RACE reads, TCRdb lists one record per CDR3 protein. The sample lists more than 85,000 distinct CDR3 sequences, roughly a sixth seen once, with roughly 6.1% in the top ten. CDR1 and CDR2 (germline): KGHDR, SFDVKD. Trimming removed 5 bases from V and 8 bases from J, with 15 bases in between. The CDR3 loop spans 14 amino acids. This chain links TRBV24-1 with TRBJ2-4; the D is unclear. This TCR was recovered from a human donor in good health. CDR3 sequence (DNA): TGTGCCACCAGTGGAGCAGGCTATCGGGACATTCAGTACTTC. This codes for CATSGAGYRDIQYF.